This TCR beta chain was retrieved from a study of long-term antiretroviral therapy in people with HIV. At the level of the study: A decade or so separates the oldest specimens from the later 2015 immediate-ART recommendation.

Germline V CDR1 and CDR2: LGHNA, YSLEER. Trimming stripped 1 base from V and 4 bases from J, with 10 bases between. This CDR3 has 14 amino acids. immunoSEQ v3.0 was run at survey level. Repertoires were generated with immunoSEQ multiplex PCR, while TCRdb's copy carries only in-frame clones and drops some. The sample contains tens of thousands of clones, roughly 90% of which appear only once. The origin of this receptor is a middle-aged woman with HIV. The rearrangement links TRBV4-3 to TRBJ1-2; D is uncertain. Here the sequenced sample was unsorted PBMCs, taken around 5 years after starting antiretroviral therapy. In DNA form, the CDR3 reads TGCGCCAGCAGCCAAGTCCAGGCCTCCTATGGCTACACCTTC. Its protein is CASSQVQASYGYTF.